Shown below are 11 T cell receptor beta chains from a single sample sequenced in a study of control samples from healthy donors and cancer patients (TCRdb year 2020). Libraries were made using the immunoSEQ multiplex PCR assay. The immuneACCESS repertoire file appears here via TCRdb, limited to in-frame rearrangements. These files lack a portion of the clones; in checked studies, under half of the deficit traces to unresolved V genes, and the cause of the others is not known. In all, the sample holds 100,000 to 150,000 clones, and approximately 92% of those were seen once. Of the sample, just under 0.6% is held by the ten largest clones. Source material: PBMCs. These receptors originate from an elderly man with head and neck cancer.

J is TRBJ1-5 and V is TRBV19, with D tentatively TRBD1 (5 bases). Trimming cost V 5 bases and J 6 bases, with 11 bases left between them. From germline, CDR1 is LNHDA and CDR2 SQIVND (reference sequence). This CDR3 has 13 residues. This CDR3 reads CASSRTSAQPQHF. DNA of the CDR3: TGTGCCAGTAGTCGGACATCGGCTCAGCCCCAGCATTTT. The whole variable domain, remainder taken from reference TRBV19 and TRBJ1-5, is DGGITQSPKYLFRKEGQNVTLSCEQNLNHDAMYWYRQDPGQGLRLIYYSQIVNDFQKGDIAEGYSVSREKKESFPLTVTSAQKNPTAFYLCASSRTSAQPQHFGDGTRLSIL.

The V gene is TRBV15, the J gene TRBJ2-2; 8 bases are shared with TRBD2. The trim removed 0 bases at V and 6 bases at J, leaving 3 bases unmatched. This CDR3 contains 15 residues. The germline V gene has CDR1 LNHNV and CDR2 YYDKDF (reference sequence). The CDR3 here is CATSRDGSGAGELFF. Here the CDR3 DNA reads TGTGCCACCAGCAGAGATGGTAGCGGGGCCGGGGAGCTGTTTTTT. Supplemented by reference TRBV15 and TRBJ2-2, the full variable domain reads DAMVIQNPRYQVTQFGKPVTLSCSQTLNHNVMYWYQQKSSQAPKLLFHYYDKDFNNEADTPDNFQSRRPNTSFCFLDIRSPGLGDTAMYLCATSRDGSGAGELFFGEGSRLTVL.

The CDR3 is CASSQDYLMNTEAFF. In DNA form, the CDR3 reads TGCGCCAGCAGCCAAGATTATCTTATGAACACTGAAGCTTTCTTT. The chain uses TRBV4-3 and TRBJ1-1, with D uncertain. This CDR3 has 15 residues. Trimming took off 0 bases at V and 0 bases at J, with 8 bases between the two ends. The germline CDR1 and CDR2 sequences are LGHNA and YSLEER.

The V call is TRBV4-1, the J call TRBJ2-6; D not certain. This CDR3 contains 14 residues. Germline V lookup: CDR1 MGHRA, CDR2 YSYEKL. Trimming took off 2 bases at V and 2 bases at J, with 4 bases between the two ends. The DNA of the CDR3 is TGCGCCAGCAGCCAATCTACTGGGGCCAACGTCCTGACTTTC. This sequence encodes CASSQSTGANVLTF.

This clone was observed a few times. V usage is TRBV18 and J usage is TRBJ1-6; TRBD1 matches 7 bases. Germline lookup yields CDR1 KGHSH and CDR2 LQKENI. The CDR3 is 14 residues long. Losses at the gene ends were 1 base for V and 7 bases for J; bases not matched to a gene: 1. The CDR3 here is CASSPLQGNSPLHF. The DNA of the CDR3 is TGTGCCAGCTCACCACTACAGGGGAATTCACCCCTCCACTTT.

The rearrangement joins TRBV5-1 to TRBJ1-4; D is unresolved. Germline values: CDR1 SGHRS, CDR2 YFSETQ. The V end lost 2 bases, the J end lost 6 bases, and 11 bases lay between the germline ends. The CDR3 extends over 14 amino acids. This CDR3 is CASSFLGSDEKLFF. The CDR3 nucleotides read TGCGCCAGCAGCTTTCTTGGGTCGGATGAAAAACTGTTTTTT.

The rearrangement uses TRBV6-5 and TRBJ2-7; 10 bases agree with TRBD1. The CDR3 contains 13 residues. Trimming removed 6 bases from V and 6 bases from J; junction bases left unmatched: 5. Germline loops: CDR1 MNHEY, CDR2 SVGAGI. Here the CDR3 reads CASRPTGGIEQYF. As DNA, the CDR3 is TGTGCCAGCAGACCGACAGGGGGCATCGAGCAGTACTTC.

The chain employs TRBV7-9 and TRBJ1-5, with D maybe TRBD1 (5 bases). The V gene's germline CDR1 is SEHNR and CDR2 FQNEAQ (reference sequence). V lost 1 base, J lost 5 bases, and 12 bases lay in between. This CDR3 is built from 15 residues. The DNA of the CDR3 is TGTGCCAGCAGCTTAGGTCCGGACAACGATCAGCCCCAGCATTTT. Translated: CASSLGPDNDQPQHF.

Only a few counts were recorded for this clone. The chain joins TRBV2 to TRBJ1-1; D remains unclear. The CDR3 covers 13 residues. Looked up from germline, CDR1 is SNHLY and CDR2 is FYNNEI. DNA of the CDR3: TGTGCATCCAATGGGTGGGAAAACACTGAAGCTTTCTTT. Protein sequence: CASNGWENTEAFF. Full variable domain (missing parts from reference TRBV2 and TRBJ1-1): EPEVTQTPSHQVTQMGQEVILRCVPISNHLYFYWYRQILGQKVEFLVSFYNNEISEKSEIFDDQFSVERPDGSNFTLKIRSTKLEDSAMYFCASNGWENTEAFFGQGTRLTVV.

V usage is TRBV5-1 and J usage is TRBJ2-2; a possible D gene is TRBD2 (6 bases). Per the germline V gene, CDR1 is SGHRS and CDR2 is YFSETQ. The CDR3 length is 15 residues. V shed 4 bases and J shed 2 bases, with 12 bases lying between them. CDR3 nucleotide sequence: TGCGCCAGCAGCGGGACCGGGACTAACACCGGGGAGCTGTTTTTT. Translation gives CASSGTGTNTGELFF.

DNA of the CDR3: TGTGCCAGCAGCTCCTTGACAGAAAACACTGAAGCTTTCTTT. Translation: CASSSLTENTEAFF. This chain links TRBV5-4 with TRBJ1-1, with D perhaps matching TRBD1 (5 bases). Germline CDR1 reads SGHNT; CDR2 reads YYREEE (reference sequence). V lost 3 bases and J 2 bases, leaving 11 bases between the germline ends. The CDR3 loop spans 14 amino acids.